The 26 T cell receptor beta chains in this list originate from one sample, sequenced in a study of blood T cell repertoires in COVID-19. Repertoires were generated with immunoSEQ multiplex PCR, while TCRdb's copy carries only in-frame clones and drops some. The sample holds 190,000 or so clones, around 83% seen once. Sequenced: peripheral blood. These receptors all stem from a man aged 45 to 65 with active or convalescent COVID-19.

The chain has TRBV11-2 and TRBJ2-2; D is possibly TRBD2 (6 bases). The CDR3 covers 13 residues. The germline CDR1 and CDR2 sequences are SGHAT and FQNNGV. V was cut by 3 bases and J by 6 bases, with 8 bases left in between. CDR3 sequence: CASSLGGPGELFF. In DNA form, the CDR3 reads TGTGCCAGCAGCTTGGGGGGTCCCGGGGAGCTGTTTTTT.

The gene calls are TRBV9 and TRBJ2-7; 14 bases are a match to TRBD2. Trimming cost V 0 bases and J 7 bases; bases outside gene matches: 6. Germline CDR1 reads SGDLS; CDR2 reads YYNGEE. The CDR3 sequence is 16 residues long. The CDR3 bases are TGTGCCAGCAGCGTAGGGGGACTAGCGGGAGTAGGTGAGCAGTACTTC. Its translation: CASSVGGLAGVGEQYF.

This clone was seen once. This sequence joins TRBV7-6 and TRBJ2-2, with 8 nucleotides matching TRBD1. This CDR3 has 16 residues. J was trimmed by 1 base and V by 5 bases; bases with no gene match: 6. Germline-derived CDR1 and CDR2 are SGHVS and FNYEAQ. The CDR3 reads CASSPRQGKNTGELFF. The CDR3 region has the DNA TGTGCCAGCAGCCCGCGACAGGGGAAGAACACCGGGGAGCTGTTTTTT.

This clone was seen just once. The genes are TRBV6-2 or TRBV6-3 and TRBJ1-5; 10 bases map to TRBD1. This CDR3 contains 16 residues. With 5 bases clipped from V and 7 bases from J, the junction kept 11 bases outside the gene matches. Germline assignment: CDR1 MNHEY and CDR2 SVGEGT. The CDR3 DNA reads TGTGCCAGCAGTACCTCCGGGACAGGGGTAGAACAGCCCCAGCATTTT. Residues: CASSTSGTGVEQPQHF.

CDR3 sequence (DNA): TGTGCCAGCTCAATCATAGCGGAGCGGGACTACAATGAGCAGTTCTTC. Amino acid sequence: CASSIIAERDYNEQFF. This chain uses TRBV18 with TRBJ2-1, with 7 bases lining up with TRBD2. The germline V gene encodes CDR1 KGHSH and CDR2 LQKENI. The CDR3 is made up of 16 amino acids. Losses at the gene ends were 5 bases for V and 3 bases for J; bases not matched to a gene: 10. Full variable domain (outside the CDR3, taken from reference TRBV18 and TRBJ2-1): NAGVMQNPRHLVRRRGQEARLRCSPMKGHSHVYWYRQLPEEGLKFMVYLQKENIIDESGMPKERFSAEFPKEGPSILRIQQVVRGDSAAYFCASSIIAERDYNEQFFGPGTRLTVL.

This sequence joins TRBV19 and TRBJ1-4; the D gene is possibly TRBD1 (6 bases). Trimming left V 6 bases short and J 8 bases short, with 16 bases between. The CDR3 runs to 14 residues. Germline V lookup: CDR1 LNHDA, CDR2 SQIVND (reference sequence). CDR3 DNA: TGTGCCAGTAGCTCCACAGGGTGGGTCGAAAAACTGTTTTTT. Its protein product is CASSSTGWVEKLFF.

The chain joins TRBV19 to TRBJ2-3; 11 bases line up with TRBD2. The CDR3 spans 19 residues. Germline V CDR1 and CDR2: LNHDA, SQIVND (reference sequence). The junction had 19 bases not matched to a gene; V was cut back by 3 bases and J by 8 bases. The CDR3, as DNA: TGTGCCAGTAGTATCCCCCCCGACAGGATTACTAGCGGGGGATTTACGCAGTATTTT. Translating gives CASSIPPDRITSGGFTQYF.

The chain uses TRBV5-1 and TRBJ2-1; 7 bases line up with TRBD2. With 0 bases clipped from V and 2 bases from J, the junction kept 2 bases outside the gene matches. Germline CDR1 SGHRS, CDR2 YFSETQ. This CDR3 comprises 15 residues. Here the CDR3 reads CASSLGGTTYNEQFF. The CDR3 nucleotides read TGCGCCAGCAGCTTGGGGGGGACTACCTACAATGAGCAGTTCTTC.

The chain joins TRBV7-2 to TRBJ1-1; D call uncertain. V was trimmed by 5 bases and J by 0 bases, leaving 7 bases between them. This CDR3 has 13 residues. The germline CDR1 and CDR2 sequences are SGHTA and FQGNSA. DNA of the CDR3: TGTGCCAGCAGCCCCATAGTGAACACTGAAGCTTTCTTT. Translating gives CASSPIVNTEAFF.

The gene calls are TRBV5-4 and TRBJ2-5; D is possibly TRBD2 (7 bases). CDR3 length equals 18 residues. The ends were cut back, 0 bases at V and 3 bases at J, with 21 bases in the middle. Germline lookup yields CDR1 SGHNT and CDR2 YYREEE (reference sequence). The CDR3 protein is CASSLGLAEGGTKETQYF. CDR3 coding DNA: TGTGCCAGCAGCTTGGGGCTAGCGGAAGGGGGAACAAAAGAGACCCAGTACTTC.

V is TRBV5-5 and J is TRBJ2-5; D might be TRBD2 (6 bases). The V gene lost 0 bases and the J gene lost 4 bases, with 19 bases spanning the gap. The germline V gene encodes CDR1 SGHKS and CDR2 YYEKEE (reference sequence). This CDR3 region has 17 residues. The CDR3 nucleotides are TGTGCCAGCAGCTTGGCGGGTGGCGGGACGGGTCCAGAGACCCAGTACTTC. It yields the protein CASSLAGGGTGPETQYF.

The chain links TRBV7-2 to TRBJ2-1, with TRBD2 identical over 9 bases. This CDR3 is 17 amino acids long. Germline CDR1 SGHTA, CDR2 FQGNSA. With V trimmed by 2 bases and J by 0 bases, 5 bases remained unmatched. The CDR3 spells CASSLMRGGFSYNEQFF. The DNA for the CDR3 is TGTGCCAGCAGCTTAATGCGGGGGGGCTTCTCCTACAATGAGCAGTTCTTC.

The rearrangement joins TRBV28 to TRBJ2-1; 10 nucleotides agree with TRBD2. In germline, CDR1 is MDHEN, CDR2 SYDVKM. CDR3 length: 16 residues. V gave up 6 bases and J gave up 5 bases; unmatched junction bases: 10. The CDR3 sequence is CASRPILAGVHNEQFF. DNA of the CDR3: TGTGCCAGCAGACCCATTCTAGCGGGAGTTCACAATGAGCAGTTCTTC. The variable domain in full, with the rest retrieved from reference TRBV28 and TRBJ2-1, is DVKVTQSSRYLVKRTGEKVFLECVQDMDHENMFWYRQDPGLGLRLIYFSYDVKMKEKGDIPEGYSVSREKKERFSLILESASTNQTSMYLCASRPILAGVHNEQFFGPGTRLTVL.

The chain carries TRBV30 and TRBJ1-2; D might be TRBD1 (6 bases). Trimming took 1 base from V and 3 from J, leaving 12 bases between them. The CDR3 loop spans 14 amino acids. The germline V gene has CDR1 GTSNPN and CDR2 SVGIG (reference sequence). CDR3 residues: CAWSGNGQHYGYTF. The CDR3 DNA sequence: TGTGCCTGGAGTGGGAACGGACAGCACTATGGCTACACCTTC.

The chain joins TRBV5-6 to TRBJ2-7; 13 nucleotides match TRBD2. In germline, CDR1 is SGHDT, CDR2 YYEEEE. The CDR3 spans 14 residues. Trimming cost V 3 bases and J 9 bases; bases outside gene matches: 6. The DNA for the CDR3 is TGTGCCAGCAGCTCTGGACTAGCGGGAGACGGGCAGTACTTC. This sequence encodes CASSSGLAGDGQYF.

The chain uses TRBV9 and TRBJ2-1; D perhaps matches TRBD1 (5 bases). V was cut by 0 bases and J by 4 bases, with 5 bases left in between. This CDR3 comprises 13 residues. Germline CDR1 reads SGDLS; CDR2 reads YYNGEE. CDR3 sequence: CASSVGQYNEQFF. The DNA for the CDR3 is TGTGCCAGCAGCGTAGGACAGTACAATGAGCAGTTCTTC.

The rearrangement uses TRBV9 and TRBJ1-1; D is undetermined. Germline CDR1 is SGDLS and CDR2 is YYNGEE. The CDR3 length is 14 residues. Trimming shortened V by 3 bases and J by 3 bases, and 12 bases separated the two germline ends. The CDR3 coding sequence is TGTGCCAGCAGCGCTACAGATTCCTACACTGAAGCTTTCTTT. It encodes CASSATDSYTEAFF.

The V and J genes are TRBV10-3 and TRBJ1-3; TRBD1 matches 7 bases. The CDR3 covers 13 residues. J lost 9 bases, V lost 6 bases, and 8 bases had no gene match. CDR1 ENHRY and CDR2 SYGVKD come from the germline V gene. Here the CDR3 DNA reads TGTGCCATCAGCCCCGACAGGGTCGGCACCATATATTTT. Its translation is CAISPDRVGTIYF.

The chain employs TRBV6-2 or TRBV6-3 and TRBJ2-2, with D unresolved. Germline CDR1 and CDR2: MNHEY and SVGEGT. CDR3 length: 16 amino acids. The V and J ends lost 6 bases and 4 bases respectively, with 18 bases between them. The CDR3 bases are TGTGCCAGCAGCCTGACTTCCCCGCGAGGCACCGGGGAGCTGTTTTTT. Translated, it gives CASSLTSPRGTGELFF.

The chain uses TRBV6-5 and TRBJ1-4, with D unresolved. Germline CDR1 is MNHEY and CDR2 is SVGAGI. The V gene lost 6 bases and the J gene lost 5 bases, with 13 bases spanning the gap. This CDR3 has 14 amino acids. CDR3 bases: TGTGCCAGCAGGCCCGGGTCACTGAATGAAAAACTGTTTTTT. The encoded protein is CASRPGSLNEKLFF.

The chain employs TRBV24-1 and TRBJ2-1; D is uncertain. Trimming removed 5 bases from V and 5 bases from J, with 9 bases in between. CDR3 length equals 13 residues. Germline V gene lookup returns CDR1 KGHDR and CDR2 SFDVKD. The CDR3 DNA reads as TGTGCCACCAGTGGCGGCTTACACAATGAGCAGTTCTTC. The encoded protein is CATSGGLHNEQFF.

This clone was counted only a few times. The CDR3 is CASRPGTKAYEQYF. The CDR3 DNA reads as TGTGCCAGCAGACCCGGGACTAAGGCCTACGAGCAGTACTTC. The rearrangement joins TRBV2 to TRBJ2-7; 7 bases fit TRBD2. This CDR3 is built from 14 residues. Per the germline V gene, CDR1 is SNHLY and CDR2 is FYNNEI. Germline trimming cut 6 bases from V and 2 bases from J; bases unmatched to any gene: 7.

The CDR3 sequence: CATATGGFGYTF. The CDR3 nucleotides read TGTGCCACTGCAACAGGGGGATTCGGCTACACCTTC. The V and J genes are TRBV12-3 or TRBV12-4 and TRBJ1-2; 8 bases align to TRBD1. V gave up 10 bases and J gave up 8 bases; unmatched junction bases: 9. The CDR3 has 12 amino acids.

The gene calls are TRBV2 and TRBJ2-7; D remains ambiguous. The CDR3 is 11 amino acids. The germline V and J ends were trimmed by 4 bases and 3 bases, with 4 bases remaining between them. CDR1 and CDR2 (germline): SNHLY, FYNNEI. CDR3 coding DNA: TGTGCCAGCAGTGGTCTCTACGAGCAGTACTTC. Protein product: CASSGLYEQYF.

The V and J genes are TRBV2 and TRBJ1-2; D might be TRBD1 (5 bases). The CDR3 totals 12 residues. Germline V CDR1 and CDR2: SNHLY, FYNNEI. Trimming removed 11 bases from V and 8 bases from J, with 18 bases in between. CDR3: CAQTIRDVGYTF. CDR3 coding DNA: TGTGCCCAGACAATCAGGGATGTCGGCTACACCTTC.

J is TRBJ1-3 and V is TRBV18; 8 bases fit TRBD1. The V gene's germline CDR1 is KGHSH and CDR2 LQKENI. V lost 3 bases to trimming and J lost 3 bases; unmatched junction nucleotides: 4. The CDR3 is 15 amino acids. The CDR3 region has the DNA TGTGCCAGCTCACCCGGACAGGGCTTTGGAAACACCATATATTTT. This sequence encodes CASSPGQGFGNTIYF.